The T cell receptor (beta chain) under discussion was sequenced for a study of identical twins. The study, taken as a whole, reports: The study found weaker excess twin sharing in beta out-of-frame sequences.

A word on this clonotype: Its antigen is not known.

A universal primer site was created by template switching, with the cDNA bearing unique molecular identifiers. MiXCR, applied by TCRdb to the 5' RACE reads, yields one record per CDR3 protein. Among about 920,000 distinct CDR3 sequences listed, approximately 13% were seen once. This CDR3 has 19 amino acids. With 1 base removed from V and 0 bases from J, the gap between germline ends came to 19 bases. Per germline, CDR1 SGHAT and CDR2 FQNNGV. In addition, the sample was reused for a study of yellow fever vaccine responses in identical twins.

The receptor's source is a woman in her late teens or twenties in good health. The rearrangement links TRBV11-2 to TRBJ2-1, with D maybe TRBD2 (7 bases). The sequenced sample consisted of PBMCs. This chain's CDR3 is CASSLGVSGGGLSYNEQFF. In DNA form, the CDR3 reads TGTGCCAGCAGCTTAGGGGTTAGTGGGGGGGGCCTCTCCTACAATGAGCAGTTCTTC.